The 15 T cell receptor beta chains below were found in one sample sequenced in a study of cytomegalovirus exposure and HLA in healthy donors. Data came from immunoSEQ multiplex PCR; TCRdb stores just in-frame clones and leaves some out. The sample has 95,000 to 150,000 clones; 85% to 90% are singletons. Material for sequencing was PBMCs. The receptors originated from a woman aged 18-29 years in good health and CMV-seronegative.

The V gene is TRBV28, the J gene TRBJ1-6; the D is unclear. V was cut by 7 bases and J by 0 bases, with 7 bases left in between. CDR1 is MDHEN, CDR2 SYDVKM, per germline. The CDR3 consists of 14 residues. The CDR3 is CASIGSSYNSPLHF. CDR3 nucleotide sequence: TGTGCCAGCATCGGGAGCTCCTATAATTCACCCCTCCACTTT.

This sequence joins TRBV19 and TRBJ2-7; 7 nucleotides align to TRBD2. Losses at the gene ends were 6 bases for V and 3 bases for J; bases not matched to a gene: 5. Germline V lookup: CDR1 LNHDA, CDR2 SQIVND (reference sequence). The CDR3 runs 13 residues. The CDR3 loop reads CASRNRDYYEQYF. Written as DNA, the CDR3 is TGTGCCAGTAGGAATCGGGACTACTACGAGCAGTACTTC.

The rearrangement links TRBV5-8 to TRBJ1-1; a possible D gene is TRBD1 (6 bases). Germline lookup yields CDR1 SGHTS and CDR2 YDEGEE. Trimming took off 1 base at V and 1 base at J, with 14 bases between the two ends. The CDR3 totals 16 residues. Written as DNA, the CDR3 is TGTGCCAGCAGCTTGTTTCTCGGACAGACGAACACTGAAGCTTTCTTT. This translates into CASSLFLGQTNTEAFF.

The rearrangement links TRBV7-9 to TRBJ2-1; no clear D. Deletions cut 5 bases from V and 1 base from J, with 3 bases between. This CDR3 is built from 12 residues. Germline CDR1 reads SEHNR; CDR2 reads FQNEAQ (reference sequence). Here the CDR3 DNA reads TGTGCCAGCAGCCCATCCTACAATGAGCAGTTCTTC. This sequence encodes CASSPSYNEQFF.

This clone has only one observation. The chain recombines TRBV27 with TRBJ2-3, with TRBD2 identical over 10 bases. V dropped 6 bases and J dropped 0; count of bases not matched to a gene: 18. The CDR3 is 20 amino acids. CDR1 and CDR2 from the germline V gene are MNHEY and SMNVEV (reference sequence). CDR3 DNA: TGTGCCAGCAGGAATGGGGCTAGCGGGGGCCTCGCGTCTAGCACAGATACGCAGTATTTT. Its translation: CASRNGASGGLASSTDTQYF.

This clone was recorded once. The chain carries TRBV19 and TRBJ2-7; no firm D call. The CDR3 is 14 residues long. The V end was cut by 1 base, the J end by 3 bases, with 10 bases between. CDR1 and CDR2 (germline): LNHDA, SQIVND (reference sequence). The CDR3 DNA reads TGTGCCAGTAGTATAGGCCAGGTAGGCTACGAGCAGTACTTC. It yields the protein CASSIGQVGYEQYF.

This chain links TRBV27 with TRBJ1-3; possibly TRBD1 for D (5 bases). V dropped 6 bases and J dropped 4 bases, with 13 bases sitting between them. The CDR3 is 14 residues long. Per germline, CDR1 MNHEY and CDR2 SMNVEV (reference sequence). CDR3 amino acids: CASRRGLGGNTIYF. CDR3 DNA sequence: TGTGCCAGCAGAAGGGGTCTGGGAGGAAACACCATATATTTT.

This clone has only a few counts. The CDR3 bases are TGTGCCAGTACTCCTCAAAAGACAGGGAATCAGCCCCAGCATTTT. Its protein is CASTPQKTGNQPQHF. The chain joins TRBV19 to TRBJ1-5, with 7 bases identical to TRBD1. CDR1 is LNHDA, CDR2 SQIVND, per germline (reference sequence). CDR3 size: 15 residues. Losses at the gene ends were 7 bases for V and 4 bases for J; bases not matched to a gene: 10.

This clone occurred once. At one boundary the junction diverges from the germline segment, which might be a read error. The rearrangement links TRBV30 to TRBJ2-5; perhaps TRBD2 as D (6 bases). Germline values: CDR1 GTSNPN, CDR2 SVGIG (reference sequence). The CDR3 consists of 13 residues. CDR3 residues: CAWSVGTQGTQYF. In nucleotides, the CDR3 is TGTGCCTGGAGTGTCGGGACTCAAGGGACCCAGTACTTC.

The V call is TRBV2, the J call TRBJ1-2; the D gene is possibly TRBD1 (6 bases). Germline V lookup: CDR1 SNHLY, CDR2 FYNNEI. V shed 7 bases and J shed 8 bases, with 26 bases lying between them. The CDR3 loop spans 16 amino acids. The CDR3 coding sequence is TGTGCCAGCATCGAAACGCGGACAGCCGACTATTCCGGCTACACCTTC. Residues: CASIETRTADYSGYTF.

This clone was detected once. This chain joins TRBV5-1 and TRBJ2-3; 9 bases match TRBD1. Germline V CDR1 and CDR2: SGHRS, YFSETQ. This CDR3 contains 14 residues. V gave up 4 bases and J gave up 5 bases; unmatched junction bases: 5. The CDR3 DNA follows: TGCGCCAGCAGCGAACAGGGGGCAGGAGATACGCAGTATTTT. It codes for CASSEQGAGDTQYF. The entire variable domain, with the rest obtained from reference TRBV5-1 and TRBJ2-3, is as follows: KAGVTQTPRYLIKTRGQQVTLSCSPISGHRSVSWYQQTPGQGLQFLFEYFSETQRNKGNFPGRFSGRQFSNSRSEMNVSTLELGDSALYLCASSEQGAGDTQYFGPGTRLTVL.

The chain employs TRBV15 and TRBJ2-1; TRBD1 aligns across 7 bases. The CDR3 is made up of 13 amino acids. Looked up from germline, CDR1 is LNHNV and CDR2 is YYDKDF (reference sequence). With 3 bases clipped from V and 7 bases from J, the junction kept 3 bases outside the gene matches. CDR3 in DNA: TGTGCCACCAGCAGGGACAGGTCTAATGAGCAGTTCTTC. Protein: CATSRDRSNEQFF.

The chain has TRBV1 and TRBJ2-2; the table's D call, TRBD2, was not checked against the DNA. TRBV1 is a pseudogene segment. The CDR3 spans 18 residues. The CDR3, as DNA: TGCACCAGCAGCCAAGGAGCGGAGACTTCCCGGTACCTCGGGGAGCTGTTTTTT. It translates to CTSSQGAETSRYLGELFF.

The rearrangement joins TRBV28 to TRBJ2-7; 14 bases align to TRBD2. This CDR3 comprises 16 residues. The germline V gene encodes CDR1 MDHEN and CDR2 SYDVKM. Trimming cost V 7 bases and J 0 bases; bases outside gene matches: 5. In DNA, the CDR3 is TGTGCCAGCATCCCGGGACTAGCGGGAGTCTCCTACGAGCAGTACTTC. Protein sequence: CASIPGLAGVSYEQYF. The whole variable domain, remainder taken from reference TRBV28 and TRBJ2-7, is DVKVTQSSRYLVKRTGEKVFLECVQDMDHENMFWYRQDPGLGLRLIYFSYDVKMKEKGDIPEGYSVSREKKERFSLILESASTNQTSMYLCASIPGLAGVSYEQYFGPGTRLTVT.

V is TRBV9 and J is TRBJ1-4; 7 bases match TRBD1. CDR1 and CDR2 from the germline V gene are SGDLS and YYNGEE. The CDR3 has 15 residues. Trimming cost V 0 bases and J 4 bases; bases outside gene matches: 3. This chain's CDR3 is CASSVGGTDNEKLFF. The CDR3 DNA is TGTGCCAGCAGCGTAGGCGGGACAGATAATGAAAAACTGTTTTTT.